This T cell receptor beta chain was sequenced during a study of cytomegalovirus exposure and HLA in healthy donors. Primers: 60 Vbeta forward and 13 Jbeta reverse. Some clones are missing from TCRdb's copy, which holds only in-frame ones; the method was immunoSEQ multiplex PCR. The sample includes approximately 200,000 clones, over 70% seen only once; the top ten take 2.5% to 4%. Between the trimmed V and J ends, which lost 0 bases and 3 bases, there was a span of 13 bases. Germline V lookup: CDR1 MNHEY, CDR2 SVGAGI. This CDR3 has 16 residues. To note about this clone: The antigen is undetermined.

Study-wide results and limits: The study reported that TCR beta sequences accurately predicted HLA-A and HLA-B alleles in most subjects. The study labeled 170 or so TCR beta chains cytomegalovirus-associated.

The TCR sequence derives from a woman aged 25 to 45 in good health and CMV-seropositive. The sample was PBMCs. The chain carries TRBV6-5 and TRBJ2-3, with D possibly matching TRBD1 (7 bases). The CDR3 region is CASSYSGPGGTDTQYF. The CDR3 nucleotides are TGTGCCAGCAGTTACTCAGGGCCAGGGGGGACAGATACGCAGTATTTT.